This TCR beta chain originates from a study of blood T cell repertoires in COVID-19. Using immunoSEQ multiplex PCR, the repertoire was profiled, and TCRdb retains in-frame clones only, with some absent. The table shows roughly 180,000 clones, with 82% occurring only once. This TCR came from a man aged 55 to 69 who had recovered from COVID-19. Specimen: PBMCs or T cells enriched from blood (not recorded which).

The CDR3 DNA sequence: TGCGCCAGCAGCTTGGACCGGGACAGTGGAAACACCATATATTTT. Encoded protein: CASSLDRDSGNTIYF. V and J are TRBV5-1 and TRBJ1-3; 7 positions match TRBD1. The CDR3 totals 15 residues. Germline-derived CDR1 and CDR2 are SGHRS and YFSETQ. V was pared by 0 bases and J by 3 bases, with 3 bases of the junction left unmatched.